This entry lists 20 T cell receptor beta chains sequenced from one sample in a study of T-cell reconstitution after alpha-beta-depleted transplantation in children. Preparation of the TCRbeta library used unique molecular identifiers. TCRdb reprocessed the PCR reads via MiXCR and lists one record per CDR3 protein. The sample includes around 140,000 distinct CDR3 sequences, around 9% seen only once; the top ten take roughly 20%. The sequenced sample was PBMCs, mostly from graft donor cells, obtained 180 days after TCRalphabeta/CD19-depleted stem cell transplant. The receptors originated from a female patient between 2 and 10 years old who had a stem cell transplant for congenital amegakaryocytic thrombocytopenia, so the T cells may come from the graft donor.

This clonotype was recorded many times. V is TRBV6-1 and J is TRBJ2-1; 8 nucleotides match TRBD1. CDR3 length: 15 amino acids. J gave up 8 bases and V 6 bases, and 12 bases lay outside the gene matches. Germline CDR1 MNHNS, CDR2 SASEGT. DNA of the CDR3: TGTGCCAGCAGGACGGACAGGGCGTATGTGGATGAGCAGTTCTTC. It specifies CASRTDRAYVDEQFF.

This clonotype has just a few counts. The chain recombines TRBV27 with TRBJ2-7; 9 bases are shared with TRBD1. Germline V CDR1 and CDR2: MNHEY, SMNVEV (reference sequence). The CDR3 sequence is 15 residues long. V lost 3 bases to trimming and J lost 2 bases; unmatched junction nucleotides: 5. CDR3 nucleotides: TGTGCCAGCAGTTTGGGACAGGGAATCCCCTACGAGCAGTACTTC. It yields the protein CASSLGQGIPYEQYF.

Ten or more counts support this clonotype. The V and J genes are TRBV20-1 and TRBJ1-6; D remains ambiguous. CDR1 DFQATT and CDR2 SNEGSKA come from the germline V gene (reference sequence). This CDR3 comprises 12 residues. V lost 1 base and J 6 bases, leaving 4 bases between the germline ends. The CDR3 sequence: CSARGPNSPLHF. CDR3 DNA: TGCAGTGCTAGAGGACCTAATTCACCCCTCCACTTT.

This clonotype occurred a few times. V usage is TRBV5-5 and J usage is TRBJ2-3, with unresolved D. The CDR3 runs 16 residues. The V gene's germline CDR1 is SGHKS and CDR2 YYEKEE (reference sequence). V was cut by 0 bases and J by 1 base, with 12 bases left in between. The CDR3 bases are TGTGCCAGCAGCTTGGCTTATGTCAGGCGCACAGATACGCAGTATTTT. Its protein product is CASSLAYVRRTDTQYF.

This clonotype was seen at least ten times. V gene TRBV10-3 combines with J gene TRBJ2-5; D not resolved. CDR1 is ENHRY and CDR2 is SYGVKD in the germline V gene. This CDR3 is built from 11 residues. The ends were cut back, 3 bases at V and 7 bases at J, with 6 bases in the middle. CDR3 coding DNA: TGTGCCATCAGTGATATGGGGACCCAGTACTTC. As protein: CAISDMGTQYF.

This clonotype was found many times. This chain connects TRBV12-3 or TRBV12-4 to TRBJ1-1; TRBD1 might be the D (5 bases). The V gene lost 2 bases and the J gene lost 11 bases, with 9 bases spanning the gap. The CDR3 runs to 11 residues. CDR3 region: CASSLWGWAFF. The CDR3 bases are TGTGCCAGCAGTTTATGGGGGTGGGCTTTCTTT.

Here the CDR3 DNA reads TGTGCCATCAGTCCCGGGACTAGCGGGAAACGCTACGAGCAGTACTTC. This codes for CAISPGTSGKRYEQYF. The chain links TRBV10-3 to TRBJ2-7, with 13 bases aligning to TRBD2. This CDR3 is built from 16 residues. J was trimmed by 3 bases and V by 5 bases; bases with no gene match: 7. Germline CDR1 reads ENHRY; CDR2 reads SYGVKD.

This clonotype was seen only a few times. The chain is built from TRBV29-1 and TRBJ2-3; the D gene is possibly TRBD1 (6 bases). The CDR3 has 14 amino acids. CDR1 is SQVTM and CDR2 is ANQGSEA in the germline V gene. Between the trimmed V and J ends, which lost 7 bases and 1 base, there was a span of 15 bases. Here the CDR3 reads CSAGRGWGTDTQYF. The CDR3 DNA is TGCAGCGCCGGCAGGGGTTGGGGCACAGATACGCAGTATTTT.

This clonotype was seen only a few times. The chain carries TRBV5-1 and TRBJ2-5; 9 bases match TRBD2. There are 18 residues in the CDR3. Germline V gene lookup returns CDR1 SGHRS and CDR2 YFSETQ. With 0 bases clipped from V and 1 base from J, the junction kept 10 bases outside the gene matches. CDR3 nucleotides: TGCGCCAGCAGCTTGGCCCCGGGACTAGCTTTTCTCCAAGAGACCCAGTACTTC. Its protein is CASSLAPGLAFLQETQYF.

J is TRBJ2-1 and V is TRBV11-2; unclear D gene. CDR1 SGHAT and CDR2 FQNNGV come from the germline V gene. V was cut by 3 bases and J by 5 bases, with 11 bases left in between. The CDR3 has 14 residues. This CDR3 reads CASSFLADHNEQFF. The DNA of the CDR3 is TGTGCCAGCAGCTTTTTGGCGGACCACAATGAGCAGTTCTTC.

This clonotype has ten or more counts. The chain combines TRBV10-3 with TRBJ1-3; possibly TRBD1 for D (5 bases). V shed 4 bases and J shed 3 bases, with 7 bases lying between them. The CDR3 is made up of 13 amino acids. From germline, CDR1 is ENHRY and CDR2 SYGVKD. CDR3 nucleotides: TGTGCCATCAGTGGGACATTTGGAAACACCATATATTTT. Translated, it gives CAISGTFGNTIYF.

This clonotype was seen a handful of times. The chain recombines TRBV12-3 or TRBV12-4 with TRBJ1-5, with TRBD1 as a possible D gene (6 bases). The CDR3 spans 15 residues. Trimming removed 6 bases from V and 0 bases from J, with 12 bases in between. The CDR3 nucleotides are TGTGCCAGCAGCCGGACAGAGTATAGCAATCAGCCCCAGCATTTT. It encodes CASSRTEYSNQPQHF.

This clonotype has at least ten counts. V and J are TRBV9 and TRBJ2-1; no definite D call. Germline values: CDR1 SGDLS, CDR2 YYNGEE. Trimming left V 0 bases short and J 6 bases short, with 4 bases between. The CDR3 runs 12 residues. CDR3 residues: CASSVAGNEQFF. CDR3 bases: TGTGCCAGCAGCGTAGCCGGCAATGAGCAGTTCTTC.

The sample holds many counts of this clonotype. This chain links TRBV4-1 with TRBJ1-5; no reliable D call. Per the germline V gene, CDR1 is MGHRA and CDR2 is YSYEKL. The CDR3 loop spans 15 amino acids. Trimming pared 3 bases from V and 5 bases from J, leaving 14 bases between. CDR3 sequence (DNA): TGCGCCAGCAGCCAGCTACGGGGAGGGTATCAGCCCCAGCATTTT. Its translation: CASSQLRGGYQPQHF.

In this sample, this clonotype turned up a few times. J is TRBJ2-1 and V is TRBV12-3 or TRBV12-4; tentative D call: TRBD2 (6 bases). Trimming pared 2 bases from V and 3 bases from J, leaving 8 bases between. CDR3 length: 14 amino acids. CDR3 region: CASSLPGLYNEQFF. In nucleotides, the CDR3 is TGTGCCAGCAGTTTACCGGGACTCTACAATGAGCAGTTCTTC.

This clonotype was recorded at least ten times. The CDR3 spells CASSSPGQGRELFF. Here the CDR3 DNA reads TGTGCCAGCAGTTCCCCCGGACAGGGGAGGGAGCTGTTTTTT. The V and J genes are TRBV12-3 or TRBV12-4 and TRBJ2-2; 9 bases align to TRBD1. This CDR3 spans 14 amino acids. J lost 9 bases, V lost 4 bases, and 6 bases had no gene match.

This chain connects TRBV4-3 to TRBJ1-2; unclear D gene. The germline V gene has CDR1 LGHNA and CDR2 YSLEER. The CDR3 loop spans 15 amino acids. V lost 4 bases to trimming and J lost 4 bases, with 16 bases between them. This CDR3 is CASSPPSPSGYGYTF. The CDR3 DNA reads as TGCGCCAGCAGCCCCCCCTCACCATCCGGCTATGGCTACACCTTC.

J is TRBJ2-1 and V is TRBV20-1; perhaps TRBD1 as D (6 bases). The V gene's germline CDR1 is DFQATT and CDR2 SNEGSKA (reference sequence). V shed 0 bases and J shed 1 base, with 22 bases lying between them. There are 19 residues in the CDR3. CDR3 region: CSARDQPHFQQGSYNEQFF. CDR3 coding DNA: TGCAGTGCTAGAGATCAGCCCCACTTCCAACAGGGTTCCTACAATGAGCAGTTCTTC.

Many counts were recorded for this clonotype. Mismatch with germline at one junction end may stem from a read error. This sequence joins TRBV7-9 and TRBJ2-4; 12 bases fit TRBD2. This CDR3 has 13 residues. Germline V gene sequence: CDR1 SEHNR, CDR2 FQNEAQ (reference sequence). CDR3 sequence (DNA): TGTGCCAGCAGCTTATCCGGGACTAGCGGGCACCACTTC. Its protein is CASSLSGTSGHHF. The variable domain in full, with the rest retrieved from reference TRBV7-9 and TRBJ2-4, is DTGVSQNPRHKITKRGQNVTFRCDPISEHNRLYWYRQTLGQGPEFLTYFQNEAQLEKSRLLSDRFSAERPKGSFSTLEIQRTEQGDSAMYLCASSLSGTSGHHFGAGTRLSVL.

The V call is TRBV3-1, the J call TRBJ2-3; the D gene is possibly TRBD2 (6 bases). This CDR3 has 16 amino acids. V was clipped by 0 bases and J by 0 bases, with 10 bases between them. Germline V gives CDR1 LGHDT, CDR2 YNNKEL (reference sequence). This CDR3 is CASSQDLSGSTDTQYF. The CDR3 region has the DNA TGTGCCAGCAGCCAAGATCTCAGCGGGAGCACAGATACGCAGTATTTT.